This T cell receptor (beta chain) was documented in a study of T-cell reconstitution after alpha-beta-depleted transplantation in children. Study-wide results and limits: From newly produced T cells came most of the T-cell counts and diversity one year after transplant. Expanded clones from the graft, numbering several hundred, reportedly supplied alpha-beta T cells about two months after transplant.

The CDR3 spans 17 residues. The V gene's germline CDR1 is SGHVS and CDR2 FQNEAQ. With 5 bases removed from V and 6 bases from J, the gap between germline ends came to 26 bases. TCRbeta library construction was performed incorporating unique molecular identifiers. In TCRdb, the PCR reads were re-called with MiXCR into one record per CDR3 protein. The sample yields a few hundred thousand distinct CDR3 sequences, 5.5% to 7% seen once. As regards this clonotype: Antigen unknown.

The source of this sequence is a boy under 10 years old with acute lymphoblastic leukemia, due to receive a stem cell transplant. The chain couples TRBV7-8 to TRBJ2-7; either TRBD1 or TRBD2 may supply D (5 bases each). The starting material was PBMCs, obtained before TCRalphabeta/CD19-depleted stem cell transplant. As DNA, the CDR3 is TGTGCCAGCAGCGGCGATATCCGGGACCGACGCCTAGGCGAGCAGTACTTC. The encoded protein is CASSGDIRDRRLGEQYF.